The rows below give T cell receptor beta chains drawn from one sample of a study of PD-1 blockade in mismatch repair-deficient tumors. Sequencing was performed with immunoSEQ multiplex PCR; in TCRdb, only in-frame clones are kept and a portion is missing. This table holds 50,000 to 75,000 clones, approximately 90% found once. The source was peripheral blood, collected 52 weeks after starting pembrolizumab. Receptors were obtained from an adult with mismatch repair-deficient cancer. The CDR3 runs from the conserved cysteine through the conserved F or W. The order of the fields is CDR3 protein, CDR3 DNA, J gene, V gene, clone size, D gene. The D gene is left open where the match is weak. The size of a clone is reported for some rows only, either as once, few or many, or as a class for expanded clones.

CASSRRGTGVTDTQYF,TGTGCCAGCAGCAGAAGGGGGACAGGGGTCACAGATACGCAGTATTTT,TRBJ2-3,TRBV5-5,-,TRBD1
CASSVEGSGQGIYEQYF,TGTGCCAGCAGCGTAGAGGGGAGTGGACAGGGAATCTACGAGCAGTACTTC,TRBJ2-7,TRBV9,-,TRBD1
CASSVGTLSYEQYF,TGTGCCAGCAGCGTCGGGACATTATCCTACGAGCAGTACTTC,TRBJ2-7,TRBV9,few,-
CASRRGSRTNTEAFF,TGTGCCAGCCGTCGGGGTTCAAGAACGAACACTGAAGCTTTCTTT,TRBJ1-1,TRBV9,-,-
CASSLLAAGQETQYF,TGTGCCAGCAGCTTGCTAGCGGCCGGACAAGAGACCCAGTACTTC,TRBJ2-5,TRBV5-4,-,TRBD2
CASSQAVNTEAFF,TGCGCCAGCAGCCAAGCCGTAAACACTGAAGCTTTCTTT,TRBJ1-1,TRBV4-3,-,-
CASSLDIWTGTGYF,TGCGCCAGCAGCTTGGACATATGGACAGGGACGGGGTATTTT,TRBJ2-3,TRBV5-1,-,TRBD1
CASTSQVGETQYF,TGTGCCTCAACTTCACAAGTGGGTGAGACCCAGTACTTC,TRBJ2-5,TRBV10-3,-,-
CASSYDRGHETQYF,TGTGCCAGCAGTTATGATAGGGGGCACGAGACCCAGTACTTC,TRBJ2-5,TRBV6-5,-,TRBD1
CASSLVPSYEQYF,TGTGCCAGCAGCTTGGTTCCCTCCTACGAGCAGTACTTC,TRBJ2-7,TRBV5-6,once,-
CASSQLLASPTYEQYF,TGTGCCAGCAGCCAACTACTAGCGTCACCAACCTACGAGCAGTACTTC,TRBJ2-7,TRBV4-2,-,TRBD2
CASTSVVRELFF,TGTGCCAGCACCTCCGTGGTGAGGGAGCTGTTTTTT,TRBJ2-2,TRBV2,few,-
CASSVTMGQGLLETQYF,TGTGCCAGCAGCGTTACGATGGGACAGGGTTTGTTAGAGACCCAGTACTTC,TRBJ2-5,TRBV7-9,-,TRBD1
CASSHRPPGGDLKETQYF,TGCGCCAGCAGCCACAGGCCCCCCGGGGGAGATTTAAAGGAGACCCAGTACTTC,TRBJ2-5,TRBV4-1,-,-
CASSLKGGGYEQYF,TGTGCCAGCAGCTTAAAGGGAGGGGGCTACGAGCAGTACTTC,TRBJ2-7,TRBV11-2,-,-
CASSQLRGGPFFSYNEQFF,TGTGCCAGCAGCCAACTCAGGGGAGGACCTTTTTTCTCTTACAATGAGCAGTTCTTC,TRBJ2-1,TRBV14,-,-
CASSTYRGLGYEQYF,TGTGCCAGCAGTACATACCGAGGACTAGGGTACGAGCAGTACTTC,TRBJ2-7,TRBV27,-,TRBD2
CASSSLAVSYNEQFF,TGTGCCAGCAGCTCCCTAGCGGTTTCCTACAATGAGCAGTTCTTC,TRBJ2-1,TRBV13,-,TRBD2
CASSESGYEQYF,TGTGCCAGCAGTGAATCTGGCTACGAGCAGTACTTC,TRBJ2-7,TRBV6-4,few,-
CASSLYDSPSTDTQYF,TGTGCCAGCAGCTTATATGACAGCCCCTCCACAGATACGCAGTATTTT,TRBJ2-3,TRBV7-9,-,-
CSVGGLEVYEQYF,TGCAGCGTTGGCGGACTAGAGGTATACGAGCAGTACTTC,TRBJ2-7,TRBV29-1,-,TRBD2
CAWSSHSNQPQHF,TGTGCCTGGAGTTCGCATAGCAATCAGCCCCAGCATTTT,TRBJ1-5,TRBV30,few,-
CSVAGEQGIRRETQYF,TGCAGCGTTGCGGGGGAACAGGGTATCCGGCGTGAGACCCAGTACTTC,TRBJ2-5,TRBV29-1,-,-
CASSQTGQPYEQYF,TGTGCCAGCAGCCAAACCGGACAGCCCTACGAGCAGTACTTC,TRBJ2-7,TRBV14,once,-
CASIGRGMNTEAFF,TGTGCCAGCATTGGCAGGGGCATGAACACTGAAGCTTTCTTT,TRBJ1-1,TRBV6-6,once,-
CAIATSGRVGYTDTQYF,TGTGCCATCGCGACTAGCGGGAGGGTAGGGTACACAGATACGCAGTATTTT,TRBJ2-3,TRBV10-3,-,TRBD2
CASSQEVWGLGETQYF,TGCGCCAGCAGCCAAGAGGTTTGGGGCCTGGGGGAGACCCAGTACTTC,TRBJ2-5,TRBV4-3,-,-
CASSDTGYEQYF,TGTGCCAGCAGCGACACAGGCTACGAGCAGTACTTC,TRBJ2-7,TRBV6-5,few,-
CASSVEAGEENEQFF,TGTGCCAGCAGCGTAGAAGCGGGAGAAGAAAATGAGCAGTTCTTC,TRBJ2-1,TRBV9,-,TRBD2
CSVDAGDEQYF,TGCAGCGTTGATGCGGGGGACGAGCAGTACTTC,TRBJ2-7,TRBV29-1,once,TRBD2
CASSLDGLSGNTIYF,TGTGCCAGCAGCTTAGACGGACTCTCTGGAAACACCATATATTTT,TRBJ1-3,TRBV7-3,once,-
CASSLKMGLREQYF,TGTGCCAGCAGCTTAAAGATGGGGCTTCGCGAGCAGTACTTC,TRBJ2-7,TRBV11-2,-,-
CASSQVIGSTYEQYF,TGCGCCAGCAGCCAAGTGATCGGGTCTACCTACGAGCAGTACTTC,TRBJ2-7,TRBV4-3,-,-
CASSFGRPGWKSSTDTQYF,TGTGCCAGCAGTTTTGGTCGTCCTGGGTGGAAATCTAGCACAGATACGCAGTATTTT,TRBJ2-3,TRBV27,-,-
CASSPGVAGGPYEQYF,TGCGCCAGCAGCCCCGGGGTAGCGGGAGGGCCTTACGAGCAGTACTTC,TRBJ2-7,TRBV4-3,-,TRBD2
CASSLDRSGNTIYF,TGTGCCAGCAGCTTAGACAGGTCTGGAAACACCATATATTTT,TRBJ1-3,TRBV7-8,-,-
CASSGDGGTQYF,TGCGCCAGCAGCGGGGACGGAGGGACGCAGTATTTT,TRBJ2-3,TRBV5-1,once,-
CASSPGGNEQFF,TGTGCCAGCAGCCCCGGGGGGAATGAGCAGTTCTTC,TRBJ2-1,TRBV5-6,-,TRBD2
CASSAGTVFTGELFF,TGCGCCAGCAGCGCCGGGACAGTCTTCACCGGGGAGCTGTTTTTT,TRBJ2-2,TRBV5-1,once,TRBD1
CASSHRDRVYETQYF,TGTGCCAGCAGTCACCGGGACAGGGTGTACGAGACCCAGTACTTC,TRBJ2-5,TRBV25-1,-,TRBD1
CASSSQGAWQPQHF,TGTGCCAGCAGCTCTCAGGGGGCTTGGCAGCCCCAGCATTTT,TRBJ1-5,TRBV6-5,-,TRBD1
CASSLEVTLAKNIQYF,TGTGCCAGCAGCTTAGAGGTGACACTAGCCAAAAACATTCAGTACTTC,TRBJ2-4,TRBV7-9,-,-
CASSLSSGGYNEQFF,TGTGCCAGCAGTTTATCTAGCGGAGGATACAATGAGCAGTTCTTC,TRBJ2-1,TRBV27,-,-
CASSQEGASMGPQHF,TGCGCCAGCAGCCAAGAAGGAGCGAGCATGGGGCCCCAGCATTTT,TRBJ1-5,TRBV4-1,once,-
CASSSQPDTQYF,TGTGCCAGCAGCTCCCAGCCCGATACGCAGTATTTT,TRBJ2-3,TRBV11-3,-,-
CASRFRRTGGSEAFF,TGTGCCAGCAGGTTCAGGCGGACAGGGGGCTCTGAAGCTTTCTTT,TRBJ1-1,TRBV6-4,once,TRBD1
CASSSRQRNTDTQYF,TGTGCCAGCAGCAGCCGACAGAGGAACACAGATACGCAGTATTTT,TRBJ2-3,TRBV28,once,-
CAISERDTYEQYF,TGTGCCATCAGTGAGCGGGACACCTACGAGCAGTACTTC,TRBJ2-7,TRBV10-3,-,-